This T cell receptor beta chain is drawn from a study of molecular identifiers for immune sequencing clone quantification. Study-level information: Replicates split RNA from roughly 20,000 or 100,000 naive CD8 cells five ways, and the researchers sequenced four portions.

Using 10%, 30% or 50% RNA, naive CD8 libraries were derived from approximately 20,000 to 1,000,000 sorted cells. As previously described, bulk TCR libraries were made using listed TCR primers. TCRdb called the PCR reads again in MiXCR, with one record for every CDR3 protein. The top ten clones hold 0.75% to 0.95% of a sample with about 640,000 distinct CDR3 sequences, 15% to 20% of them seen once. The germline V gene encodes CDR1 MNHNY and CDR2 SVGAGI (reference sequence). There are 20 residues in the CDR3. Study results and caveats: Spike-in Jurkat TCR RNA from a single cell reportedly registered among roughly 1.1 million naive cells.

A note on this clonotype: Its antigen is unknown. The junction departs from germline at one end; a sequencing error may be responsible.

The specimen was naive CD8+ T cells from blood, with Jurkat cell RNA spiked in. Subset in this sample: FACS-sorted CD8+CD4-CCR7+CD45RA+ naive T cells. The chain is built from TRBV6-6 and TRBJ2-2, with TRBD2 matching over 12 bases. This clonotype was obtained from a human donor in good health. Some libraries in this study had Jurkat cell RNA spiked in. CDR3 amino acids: CASSYRLPTSGGTNTGVLFF. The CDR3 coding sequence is TGTGCCAGCAGTTACCGCCTCCCCACTAGCGGGGGGACGAACACCGGGGTGCTGTTTTTT.